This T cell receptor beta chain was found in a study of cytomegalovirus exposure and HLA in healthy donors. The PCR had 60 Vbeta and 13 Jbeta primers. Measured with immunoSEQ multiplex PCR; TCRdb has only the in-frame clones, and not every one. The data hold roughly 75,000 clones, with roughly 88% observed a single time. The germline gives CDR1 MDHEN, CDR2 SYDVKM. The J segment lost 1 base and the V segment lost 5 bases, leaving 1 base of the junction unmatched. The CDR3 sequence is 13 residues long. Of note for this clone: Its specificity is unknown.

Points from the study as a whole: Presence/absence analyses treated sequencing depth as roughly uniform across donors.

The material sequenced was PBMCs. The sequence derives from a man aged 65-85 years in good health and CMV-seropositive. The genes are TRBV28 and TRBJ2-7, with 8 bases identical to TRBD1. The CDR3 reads CASSTGGSYEQYF. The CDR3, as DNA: TGTGCCAGCAGTACAGGGGGTTCCTACGAGCAGTACTTC.